The present T cell receptor beta chain was sequenced within a study of OX40 agonist ivuxolimab in advanced cancers. Background on the study: With ivuxolimab, an agonistic anti-OX40 (CD134) antibody, patients were treated. Cohort: approximately 79% men, mean age approximately 64, aged about 20 to 85. Study-level results: The CD4+ and CD8+ T cells in the blood had expanded clonally by week 6 at 0.1 to 3.0 mg/kg.

Repertoires were generated with immunoSEQ multiplex PCR, while TCRdb's copy carries only in-frame clones and drops some. The table includes tens of thousands of clones, about 88% detected once. Points on this clone: Its cognate antigen is unknown.

V gave up 5 bases and J gave up 5 bases; unmatched junction bases: 7. The germline V gene encodes CDR1 SGHTA and CDR2 FQGNSA. This CDR3 contains 16 residues. Specimen: CD4+ or CD8+ T cells sorted from blood, collected in a trial of the OX40 agonist ivuxolimab. The rearrangement joins TRBV7-2 to TRBJ2-5; TRBD2 matches at 14 bases. The receptor was derived from an adult with an advanced solid tumor such as melanoma, head and neck, liver or kidney cancer. CDR3 DNA: TGTGCCAGCAGCATCTCCGGGACTAGCGGGAGCGAGACCCAGTACTTC. Encoded protein: CASSISGTSGSETQYF.